This TCR beta chain was observed in a study of control samples from healthy donors and cancer patients. Clones were sequenced by immunoSEQ multiplex PCR, and TCRdb holds only the in-frame ones, with some missing. The sample shows 150,000 to 200,000 clones, over 85% of them seen only once. This CDR3 is 14 amino acids long. CDR1 is SGHTA, CDR2 FQGNSA, per germline. Deletions cut 2 bases from V and 4 bases from J, with 6 bases between. The sequence derives from a woman in her thirties or forties in good health. The sequenced sample consisted of blood. This sequence joins TRBV7-2 and TRBJ1-6, with unresolved D. The DNA of the CDR3 is TGTGCCAGCAGCTTAAGGGAATATAATTCACCCCTCCACTTT. Its protein product is CASSLREYNSPLHF. The complete variable domain, with remaining parts taken from reference TRBV7-2 and TRBJ1-6, reads GAGVSQSPSNKVTEKGKDVELRCDPISGHTALYWYRQSLGQGLEFLIYFQGNSAPDKSGLPSDRFSAERTGGSVSTLTIQRTQQEDSAVYLCASSLREYNSPLHFGNGTRLTVT.